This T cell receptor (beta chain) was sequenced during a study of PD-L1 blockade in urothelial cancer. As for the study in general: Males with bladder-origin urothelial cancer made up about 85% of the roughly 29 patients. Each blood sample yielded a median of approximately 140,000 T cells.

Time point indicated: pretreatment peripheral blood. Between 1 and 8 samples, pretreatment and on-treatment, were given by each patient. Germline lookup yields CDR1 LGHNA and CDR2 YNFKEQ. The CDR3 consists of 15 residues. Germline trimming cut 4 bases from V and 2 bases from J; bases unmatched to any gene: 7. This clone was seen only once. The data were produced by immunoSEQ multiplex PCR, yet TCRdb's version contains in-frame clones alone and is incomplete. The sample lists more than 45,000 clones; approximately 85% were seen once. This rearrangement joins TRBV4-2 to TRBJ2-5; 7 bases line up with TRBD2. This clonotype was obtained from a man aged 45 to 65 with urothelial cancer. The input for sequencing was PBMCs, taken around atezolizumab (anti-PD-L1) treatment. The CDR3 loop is CASSLEAGVQETQYF. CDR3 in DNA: TGTGCCAGCAGCCTAGAGGCGGGGGTTCAAGAGACCCAGTACTTC.